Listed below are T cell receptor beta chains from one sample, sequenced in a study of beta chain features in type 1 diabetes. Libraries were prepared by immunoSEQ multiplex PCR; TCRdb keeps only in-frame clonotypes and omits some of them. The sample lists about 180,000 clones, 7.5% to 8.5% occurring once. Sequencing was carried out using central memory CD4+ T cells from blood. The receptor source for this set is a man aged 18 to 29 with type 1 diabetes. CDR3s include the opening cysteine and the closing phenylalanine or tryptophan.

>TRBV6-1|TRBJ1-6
CASRIQGLNSPLHF
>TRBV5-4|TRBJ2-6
CASSPPGQGSTGANVLTF
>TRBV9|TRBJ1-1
CASSDFPHRPQGTEAFF
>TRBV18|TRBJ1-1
CASSPKRNTEAFF
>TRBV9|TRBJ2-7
CASSVIAGSYEQYF
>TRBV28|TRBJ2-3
CASSFGGSTTDTQYF
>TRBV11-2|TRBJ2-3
CASSPGTSGRASPRDTQYF
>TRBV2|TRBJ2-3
CASSGVLSDTQYF
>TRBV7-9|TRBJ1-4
CASSRNTGEKLFF
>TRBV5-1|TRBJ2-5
CASSLRLEETQYF
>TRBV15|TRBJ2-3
CATSSGTTSGGALDTQYF
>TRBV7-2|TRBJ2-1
CASSLGSSSYNEQFF
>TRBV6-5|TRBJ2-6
CASSDRVGANVLTF
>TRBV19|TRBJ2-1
CASSGSSYNEQFF
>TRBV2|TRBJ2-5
CASTRDRVWQETQYF
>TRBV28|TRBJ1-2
CASSPTDRAGYTF
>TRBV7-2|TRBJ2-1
CASSPRGTSGVYNEQFF
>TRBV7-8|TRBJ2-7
CASSTYPGQGYEQYF
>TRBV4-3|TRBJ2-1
CASSQGAYNEQFF
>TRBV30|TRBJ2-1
CAWSAGGPTYNEQFF
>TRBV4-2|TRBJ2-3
CASSWDYADTQYF
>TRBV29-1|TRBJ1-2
CSARESNGYTF
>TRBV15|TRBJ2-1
CATSRGSSGLLGRSSYNEQFF
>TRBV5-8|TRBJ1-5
CASSLGPGQVATNQPQHF
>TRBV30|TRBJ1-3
CAWNGHSGNTIYF
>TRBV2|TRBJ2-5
CASGRGQETQYF
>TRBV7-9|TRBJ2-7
CASSVRPSYEQYF
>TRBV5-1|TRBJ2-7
CASSPDVVASYEQYF
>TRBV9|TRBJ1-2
CASSVVGGVNGYTF
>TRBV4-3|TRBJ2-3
CASSQVDRDTQYF
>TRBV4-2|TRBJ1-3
CASSQEVGTSGNTIYF
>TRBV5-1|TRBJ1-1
CASSPRVGYTEAFF
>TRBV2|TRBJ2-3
CASIWIGGTASTDTQYF
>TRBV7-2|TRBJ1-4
CASSYVTGKNEKLFF
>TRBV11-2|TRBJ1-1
CASSLVRETEAFF
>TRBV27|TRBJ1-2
CASGASDYGYTF
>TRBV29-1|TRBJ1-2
CSGKERQGNGYTF
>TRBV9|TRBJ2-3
CASSPQGAHTDTQYF
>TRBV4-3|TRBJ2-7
CASSQDPRAHYEQYF
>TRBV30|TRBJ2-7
CAWSARGTGGYEQYF
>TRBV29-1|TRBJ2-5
CSVEARRTGDLETQYF
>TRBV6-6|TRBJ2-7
CASSPSYGYEQYF
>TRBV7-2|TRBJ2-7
CASSLAPTGGYEQYF
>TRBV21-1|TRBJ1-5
CASSFNRDRAVDVNQPQHF
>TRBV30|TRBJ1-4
CAWKGRESGEKLFF